This T cell receptor beta chain comes out of a study of T cells in Graves' hyperthyroidism and ophthalmopathy. This clonotype was seen at least ten times. V was shortened by 7 bases and J by 7 bases, with 20 bases between the two germline ends. The CDR3 is made up of 14 amino acids. Germline assignment: CDR1 DFQATT and CDR2 SNEGSKA (reference sequence). Amplified TCR beta CDR3 regions came from RNA transcripts. The HTBI primer set was used in a first-round RT-PCR of the TCR CDR3. A single record per CDR3 protein comes from TCRdb applying MiXCR to the multiplex PCR reads. The sample yields about 500,000 distinct CDR3 sequences, approximately 15% seen once.

The specimen sequenced was blood. The clonotype was recovered from a woman in her late teens or twenties with Graves' hyperthyroidism. The rearrangement joins TRBV20-1 to TRBJ1-5; tentatively, D is TRBD1 (6 bases). CDR3 sequence (DNA): TGCAGTGTGGTCCCCTTTGGGGGCGACCAGCCCCAGCATTTT. Its translation is CSVVPFGGDQPQHF.